The source of this TCR beta chain is a study of response to subunit inactivated influenza vaccine. Whole-study results and caveats: Authors suggested each seasonal flu vaccination may recruit only limited numbers of new T cells.

The CDR3 runs 14 residues. Germline V gene lookup returns CDR1 LGHDT and CDR2 YNNKEL (reference sequence). Trimming shortened V by 0 bases and J by 10 bases, and 13 bases separated the two germline ends. Via MiXCR, TCRdb re-called the RT-PCR reads, giving one row per CDR3 protein. The table records 290,000 or so distinct CDR3 sequences, approximately 21% of them present only once. For this clonotype: The antigen remains unidentified.

The material was PBMCs from blood, obtained approximately 22 months after vaccination. The chain combines TRBV3-1 with TRBJ2-1; D is perhaps TRBD2 (5 bases). The source is a man aged 45 to 70 who received an inactivated influenza vaccine. CDR3 nucleotides: TGTGCCAGCAGCCAAGAGCCGGGAAAAGCGGAGCAGTTCTTC. It encodes CASSQEPGKAEQFF.